The rows below give T cell receptor beta chains drawn from one sample of a study of T cells in Graves' hyperthyroidism and ophthalmopathy. TCRdb re-called the multiplex PCR reads through MiXCR, storing one row per CDR3 protein. The table includes around 350,000 distinct CDR3 sequences, about 18% detected once. The sequencing sample was made of blood. The receptors come from a woman between 18 and 30 years old with Graves' hyperthyroidism. Each CDR3 is given with its conserved first and last residue. A D gene is named only where the DNA matches it firmly. Part of the rows lack a size; the others show once, few, many or a class for expanded clones.

d_call	clone_size	v_call	j_call	cdr3_length	cdr3_nt	cdr3_aa
.	.	TRBV6-2/TRBV6-3	TRBJ1-1	17	TGTGCCAGCAGGGGTCTCTCACGGAGTTGGGAAAACACTGAAGCTTTCTTT	CASRGLSRSWENTEAFF
TRBD1	many	TRBV6-5	TRBJ1-3	14	TGTGCCAGCAGTCGACAGGGCGGTGGAAACACCATATATTTT	CASSRQGGGNTIYF
.	.	TRBV2	TRBJ2-2	15	TGTGCCAGCAGTGCTCTACCTGGGGACACCGGGGAGCTGTTTTTT	CASSALPGDTGELFF
TRBD1	many	TRBV12-3/TRBV12-4	TRBJ2-2	17	TGTGCCAGCAGCACCCGGGACAGGGGGCAGGGCACCGGGGAGCTGTTTTTT	CASSTRDRGQGTGELFF
.	many	TRBV28	TRBJ1-5	16	TGTGCCAGCAGATTGGGGGGACGCGTTCGCAATCAGCCCCAGCATTTT	CASRLGGRVRNQPQHF
TRBD2	.	TRBV11-1	TRBJ2-3	14	TGTGCCAGCCAGCGGGGGGGCGGCACAGATACGCAGTATTTT	CASQRGGGTDTQYF
.	.	TRBV6-1	TRBJ2-3	17	TGTGCCAGCAGTGAAGGTCAGGGGGGGCCCAACACAGATACGCAGTATTTT	CASSEGQGGPNTDTQYF
.	many	TRBV9	TRBJ1-2	15	TGTGCCAGCAGTACAAATCAGGGGCCCTTCTATGGCTACACCTTC	CASSTNQGPFYGYTF
.	many	TRBV27	TRBJ1-5	14	TGTGCCAGCAGCTCGGTCCCGAGCAATCAGCCCCAGCATTTT	CASSSVPSNQPQHF
.	many	TRBV5-6	TRBJ1-2	15	TGTGCCAGCAGCTGGACTCGGACGGACGGTGGAGGCTACACCTTC	CASSWTRTDGGGYTF
.	few	TRBV11-1	TRBJ1-2	17	TGTGCCAGCAGCTCTTATGGCCGAACGGAGTATGGTTATGGCTACACCTTC	CASSSYGRTEYGYGYTF
.	many	TRBV7-3	TRBJ1-2	15	TGTGCCAGCAGCTTACAGTCTGGGACAATTGATGGCTACACCTTC	CASSLQSGTIDGYTF